Below are 11 T cell receptor beta chains sequenced from a single sample in a study. TCRdb's copy holds only in-frame clones and misses some; the assay was immunoSEQ multiplex PCR. The profile shows about 68,000 clones, just under 95% of them singletons. The sample consisted of PBMCs. These receptors originate from a man aged 35-49 years with rheumatoid arthritis.

This clone showed up just once. The gene calls are TRBV11-3 and TRBJ2-1, with 8 bases matching TRBD1. From germline, CDR1 is SGHNT and CDR2 YENEEA. V gave up 5 bases and J gave up 4 bases; unmatched junction bases: 4. The CDR3 is 14 residues long. Written as DNA, the CDR3 is TGTGCCAGCAGCCCAGGGGGCGGATACAATGAGCAGTTCTTC. It yields the protein CASSPGGGYNEQFF.

The chain couples TRBV5-8 to TRBJ1-1, with D unclear. Germline loops: CDR1 SGHTS, CDR2 YDEGEE. This CDR3 contains 16 residues. Trimming left V 6 bases short and J 5 bases short, with 23 bases between. CDR3 sequence: CASNIYPNKARTEAFF. CDR3 nucleotide sequence: TGTGCCAGCAATATTTACCCGAACAAGGCGAGGACTGAAGCTTTCTTT.

V and J are TRBV11-3 and TRBJ2-5; no clear D gene. The length of the CDR3 is 15 residues. V dropped 1 base and J dropped 0 bases, with 9 bases sitting between them. Germline CDR1 SGHNT, CDR2 YENEEA. The CDR3 DNA reads TGTGCCAGCAGCTTAGCGGGCGAGAACCAAGAGACCCAGTACTTC. As protein: CASSLAGENQETQYF.

This clone was detected once. The genes are TRBV6-5 and TRBJ2-7; 12 bases agree with TRBD2. Trimming took 5 bases from V and 3 from J; bases not matched to a gene: 5. This CDR3 is 15 amino acids long. Germline CDR1 and CDR2: MNHEY and SVGAGI. The CDR3: CASSRASGGDYEQYF. The CDR3 nucleotides are TGTGCCAGCAGTCGAGCTAGCGGGGGGGACTACGAGCAGTACTTC.

The chain carries TRBV6-2 or TRBV6-3 and TRBJ2-7, with 8 bases matching TRBD1. V lost 2 bases and J lost 5; bases outside the gene matches: 11. The CDR3 has 16 residues. The germline gives CDR1 MNHEY, CDR2 SVGEGT. CDR3 in amino acids: CASSYRKDRDNNEQYF. As DNA, the CDR3 is TGTGCCAGCAGTTACCGGAAGGACAGGGACAATAACGAGCAGTACTTC.

The chain has TRBV2 and TRBJ1-5; 9 bases agree with TRBD1. The CDR3 runs 18 residues. V lost 7 bases to trimming and J lost 5 bases; unmatched junction nucleotides: 18. Germline V gene lookup returns CDR1 SNHLY and CDR2 FYNNEI. The CDR3 protein is CASTVHRDREDLDQPQHF. CDR3 DNA sequence: TGTGCCAGCACCGTTCACCGGGACAGGGAAGATTTGGATCAGCCCCAGCATTTT.

This chain links TRBV4-1 with TRBJ2-7; D is undetermined. The V and J ends lost 5 bases and 5 bases respectively, with 10 bases between them. The CDR3 loop spans 12 amino acids. The germline gives CDR1 MGHRA, CDR2 YSYEKL. The chain's CDR3 is CASSETENEQYF. Written as DNA, the CDR3 is TGCGCCAGCAGCGAGACTGAAAACGAGCAGTACTTC.

V usage is TRBV9 and J usage is TRBJ1-1; perhaps TRBD1 as D (5 bases). The V end was cut by 5 bases, the J end by 2 bases, with 13 bases between. The CDR3 is made up of 14 amino acids. CDR1 is SGDLS, CDR2 YYNGEE, per germline. The DNA of the CDR3 is TGTGCCAGCAGTGTCGGGACGATTAACACTGAAGCTTTCTTT. It is translated as CASSVGTINTEAFF.

This chain uses TRBV11-2 with TRBJ2-7, with 7 bases fitting TRBD1. The V segment lost 1 base and the J segment 3 bases; nucleotides outside the gene matches: 12. Germline V gene lookup returns CDR1 SGHAT and CDR2 FQNNGV. The CDR3 has 17 amino acids. In nucleotides, the CDR3 is TGTGCCAGCAGCTTAGTAAGGGAGCACAGGGGATTCTACGAGCAGTACTTC. It specifies CASSLVREHRGFYEQYF.

The J gene is TRBJ1-2, the V gene TRBV7-9, with D possibly being TRBD1 (5 bases). V gave up 1 base and J gave up 5 bases, with 8 bases separating them. The CDR3 has 13 residues. Germline CDR1 SEHNR, CDR2 FQNEAQ (reference sequence). The CDR3: CASSLGGSYGYTF. In DNA, the CDR3 is TGTGCCAGCAGCTTAGGGGGGTCATATGGCTACACCTTC.

This chain links TRBV20-1 with TRBJ1-1; TRBD1 might be the D (6 bases). V was clipped by 3 bases and J by 4 bases, with 18 bases between them. The CDR3 has 15 amino acids. From germline, CDR1 is DFQATT and CDR2 SNEGSKA (reference sequence). CDR3 loop: CSASFPKDRFTEAFF. In DNA, the CDR3 is TGCAGTGCTAGTTTCCCAAAAGACAGGTTCACTGAAGCTTTCTTT.